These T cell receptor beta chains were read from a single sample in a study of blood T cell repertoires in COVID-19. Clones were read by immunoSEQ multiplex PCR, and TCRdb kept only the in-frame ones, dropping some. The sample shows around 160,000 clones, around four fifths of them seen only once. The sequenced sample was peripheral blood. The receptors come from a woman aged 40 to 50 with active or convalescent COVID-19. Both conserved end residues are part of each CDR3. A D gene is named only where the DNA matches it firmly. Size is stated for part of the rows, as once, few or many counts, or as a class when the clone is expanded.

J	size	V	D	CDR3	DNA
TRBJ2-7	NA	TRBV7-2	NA	CASSLVQGEQYF	TGTGCCAGCAGCTTAGTCCAGGGAGAGCAGTACTTC
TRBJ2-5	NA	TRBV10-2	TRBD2	CASSEWTSGRRETQYF	TGCGCCAGCAGTGAGTGGACTAGCGGGAGACGGGAGACCCAGTACTTC
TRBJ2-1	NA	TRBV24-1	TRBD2	CATSDVPIAGGIYNEQFF	TGTGCCACCAGTGATGTCCCTATAGCGGGAGGGATCTACAATGAGCAGTTCTTC
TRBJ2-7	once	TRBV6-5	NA	CASTGLGSYEQYF	TGTGCCAGCACGGGGTTGGGGTCCTACGAGCAGTACTTC
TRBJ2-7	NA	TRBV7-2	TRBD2	CASSPRDSGSYEQYF	TGTGCCAGCAGCCCAAGGGATAGCGGGAGTTACGAGCAGTACTTC
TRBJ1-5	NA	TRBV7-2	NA	CASSLGGGNQPQHF	TGTGCCAGCAGCTTAGGAGGGGGAAATCAGCCCCAGCATTTT
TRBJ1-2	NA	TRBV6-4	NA	CASSEIGTSKSYGYTF	TGTGCCAGCAGTGAAATCGGGACAAGCAAATCCTATGGCTACACCTTC
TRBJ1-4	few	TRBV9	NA	CASSVAPTTNEKLFF	TGTGCCAGCAGCGTAGCTCCTACAACTAATGAAAAACTGTTTTTT
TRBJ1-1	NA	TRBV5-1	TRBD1	CASSARQGTEAFF	TGCGCCAGCAGCGCGCGACAGGGCACTGAAGCTTTCTTT
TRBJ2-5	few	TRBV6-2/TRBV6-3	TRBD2	CASSYGGLAETQYF	TGTGCCAGCAGTTATGGGGGACTAGCCGAGACCCAGTACTTC
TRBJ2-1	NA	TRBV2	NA	CASSEAPSVQFF	TGTGCCAGCAGTGAAGCCCCTAGTGTGCAGTTCTTC
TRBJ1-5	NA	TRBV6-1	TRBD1	CASSGGTGVQRGQPQHF	TGTGCCAGCAGTGGAGGGACAGGAGTTCAGAGAGGCCAGCCCCAGCATTTT
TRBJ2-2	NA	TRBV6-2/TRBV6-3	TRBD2	CASSYSRGTSEHTGELFF	TGTGCCAGCAGTTACAGTAGGGGGACTAGCGAGCACACCGGGGAGCTGTTTTTT
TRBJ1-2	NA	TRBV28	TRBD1	CASSFRDRFYGYTF	TGTGCCAGCAGTTTTAGGGACAGGTTCTATGGCTACACCTTC
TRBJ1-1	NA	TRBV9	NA	CASSARTVFYGNEAFF	TGTGCCAGCAGCGCCCGGACGGTCTTCTACGGGAATGAAGCTTTCTTT
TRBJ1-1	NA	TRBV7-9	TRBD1	CASSSKGDRGSNTEAFF	TGTGCCAGCAGCTCAAAGGGGGACAGGGGGTCGAACACTGAAGCTTTCTTT
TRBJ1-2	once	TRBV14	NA	CASSLGARGYTF	TGTGCCAGCAGCCTGGGGGCGCGAGGCTACACCTTC
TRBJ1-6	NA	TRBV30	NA	CAWSVPRQEANSPLHF	TGTGCCTGGAGTGTGCCCCGACAGGAAGCAAATTCACCCCTCCACTTT
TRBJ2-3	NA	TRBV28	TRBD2	CASSFGAGALTDTQYF	TGTGCCAGCAGTTTTGGAGCGGGAGCGTTGACAGATACGCAGTATTTT
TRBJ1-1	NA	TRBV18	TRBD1	CASSPPGYLQGVNTEAFF	TGTGCCAGCTCACCACCGGGATATTTACAGGGGGTGAACACTGAAGCTTTCTTT
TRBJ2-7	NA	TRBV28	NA	CASAIPGYEQYF	TGTGCCAGCGCTATCCCGGGGTACGAGCAGTACTTC
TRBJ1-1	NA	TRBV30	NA	CAWSVGENTEAFF	TGTGCCTGGAGTGTAGGGGAAAACACTGAAGCTTTCTTT
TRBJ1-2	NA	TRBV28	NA	CASSLWGGDGYTF	TGTGCCAGCAGTTTGTGGGGGGGCGATGGCTACACCTTC
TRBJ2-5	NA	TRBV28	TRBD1	CASSIGTGKETQYF	TGTGCCAGCAGCATTGGGACAGGGAAAGAGACCCAGTACTTC
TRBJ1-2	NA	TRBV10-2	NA	CASKLGTSPGGYGYTF	TGCGCCAGCAAGTTAGGGACAAGTCCTGGTGGCTATGGCTACACCTTC
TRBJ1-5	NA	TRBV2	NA	CASSQARNQPQHF	TGTGCCAGCAGCCAGGCAAGGAATCAGCCCCAGCATTTT
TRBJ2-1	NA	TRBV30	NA	CAWSLSGGREQFF	TGTGCCTGGAGTCTTTCCGGAGGGCGTGAGCAGTTCTTC
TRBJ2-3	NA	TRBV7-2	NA	CASSLSPRGGDTQYF	TGTGCCAGCAGCTTAAGTCCTAGGGGGGGGGATACGCAGTATTTT
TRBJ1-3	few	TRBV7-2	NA	CASSLMQGSGNTIYF	TGTGCCAGCAGCTTAATGCAGGGGTCTGGAAACACCATATATTTT
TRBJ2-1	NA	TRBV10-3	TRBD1	CAIRDQGAGDNEQFF	TGTGCCATCAGAGATCAGGGGGCAGGAGACAATGAGCAGTTCTTC
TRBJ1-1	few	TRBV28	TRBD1	CASTASDRDTEAFF	TGTGCCAGCACCGCCTCGGACAGGGATACTGAAGCTTTCTTT
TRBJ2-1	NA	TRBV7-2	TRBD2	CASSPHLAGYYNEQFF	TGTGCCAGCAGCCCCCACCTAGCGGGTTATTACAATGAGCAGTTCTTC
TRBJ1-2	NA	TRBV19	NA	CASSITVSNYGYTF	TGTGCCAGTAGTATTACGGTCTCTAACTATGGCTACACCTTC
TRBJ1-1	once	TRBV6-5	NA	CASSIRTPNTEAFF	TGTGCCAGCAGTATAAGGACACCGAACACTGAAGCTTTCTTT
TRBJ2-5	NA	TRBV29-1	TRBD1	CSPRTGGGETQYF	TGCAGCCCACGGACAGGGGGAGGGGAGACCCAGTACTTC
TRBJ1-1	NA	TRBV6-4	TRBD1	CASRTGDSPMNTEAFF	TGTGCCAGCAGAACAGGGGACAGCCCGATGAACACTGAAGCTTTCTTT
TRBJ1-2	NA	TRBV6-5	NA	CASIGGAAGEYGYTF	TGTGCCAGCATAGGAGGGGCCGCAGGAGAGTATGGCTACACCTTC
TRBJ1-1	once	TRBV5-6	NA	CASSLYRDQVNTEAFF	TGTGCCAGCAGCTTGTACAGGGACCAAGTGAACACTGAAGCTTTCTTT
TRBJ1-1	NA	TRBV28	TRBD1	CASSSRTGPKTEAFF	TGTGCCAGCAGTTCCCGGACAGGGCCGAAAACTGAAGCTTTCTTT
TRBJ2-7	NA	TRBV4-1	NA	CASSQLTVSEQYF	TGCGCCAGCAGCCAACTTACAGTTTCAGAGCAGTACTTC
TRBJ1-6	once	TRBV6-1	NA	CAAHGGGTDSPLHF	TGTGCCGCGCATGGGGGAGGGACCGATTCACCCCTCCACTTT
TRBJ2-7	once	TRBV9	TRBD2	CASSVAPSGAGGHEQYF	TGTGCCAGCAGCGTAGCCCCCTCGGGAGCGGGAGGTCACGAGCAGTACTTC
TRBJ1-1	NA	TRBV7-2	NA	CASSFQGRNTEAFF	TGTGCCAGCAGCTTCCAGGGCCGGAACACTGAAGCTTTCTTT
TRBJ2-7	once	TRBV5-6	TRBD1	CASSLQGAHAEQYF	TGTGCCAGCAGCTTACAGGGGGCGCACGCCGAGCAGTACTTC
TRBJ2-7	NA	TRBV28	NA	CASSLYPVPYEQYF	TGTGCCAGCAGTTTATATCCGGTACCCTACGAGCAGTACTTC
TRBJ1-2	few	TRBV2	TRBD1	CASSGRRTGGYGYTF	TGTGCCAGCAGTGGTAGGAGGACAGGGGGCTATGGCTACACCTTC
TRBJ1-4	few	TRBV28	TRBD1	CASRWDRLNEKLFF	TGTGCCAGCAGGTGGGACAGACTGAATGAAAAACTGTTTTTT
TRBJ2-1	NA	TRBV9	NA	CASTPSGGLAYEQFF	TGTGCCAGCACTCCGTCGGGGGGCCTGGCCTATGAGCAGTTCTTC
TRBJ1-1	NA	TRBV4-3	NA	CASSQRNTEAFF	TGCGCCAGCAGCCAACGGAACACTGAAGCTTTCTTT
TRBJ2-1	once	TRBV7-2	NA	CASSLGPRGEQFF	TGTGCCAGCAGCTTGGGCCCCCGGGGTGAGCAGTTCTTC
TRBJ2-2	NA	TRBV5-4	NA	CASSLVDTNTGELFF	TGTGCCAGCAGCTTGGTGGACACTAACACCGGGGAGCTGTTTTTT
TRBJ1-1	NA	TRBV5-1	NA	CASSIQGNTEAFF	TGCGCCAGCAGCATACAGGGGAACACTGAAGCTTTCTTT
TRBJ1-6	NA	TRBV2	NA	CASSEAARGNSPLHF	TGTGCCAGCAGTGAAGCAGCCAGGGGTAATTCACCCCTCCACTTT
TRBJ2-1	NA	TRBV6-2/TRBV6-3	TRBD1	CASSWGTGTYNEQFF	TGTGCCAGCAGCTGGGGGACAGGAACCTACAATGAGCAGTTCTTC
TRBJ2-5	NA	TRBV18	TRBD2	CASSPTSGSIRETQYF	TGTGCCAGCTCGCCGACTAGCGGGAGTATTCGGGAGACCCAGTACTTC
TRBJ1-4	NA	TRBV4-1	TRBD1	CATADRANEKLFF	TGCGCCACCGCGGACAGGGCTAATGAAAAACTGTTTTTT
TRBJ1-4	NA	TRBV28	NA	CASSLIREINNEKLFF	TGTGCCAGCAGTTTAATCCGGGAAATCAATAATGAAAAACTGTTTTTT
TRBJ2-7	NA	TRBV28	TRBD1	CASSLVLTGQGYEQYF	TGTGCCAGCAGTTTAGTATTGACAGGGCAGGGCTACGAGCAGTACTTC
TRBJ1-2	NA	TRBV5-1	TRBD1	CASSFGQGARSNYGYTF	TGCGCCAGCAGCTTCGGACAGGGGGCCCGTTCTAACTATGGCTACACCTTC